These 14 T cell receptor beta chains were sequenced from one sample in a study of blood T cell repertoires in COVID-19. Profiled with immunoSEQ multiplex PCR; TCRdb holds only in-frame clones, not every one. Here the sample spans hundreds of thousands of clones, approximately 86% being singletons. Sequenced: peripheral blood. Receptors were obtained from a woman in her seventies with COVID-19, enrolled during active disease.

The rearrangement uses TRBV24-1 and TRBJ2-5; TRBD1 might be the D (6 bases). The germline CDR1 and CDR2 sequences are KGHDR and SFDVKD. Trimming shortened V by 1 base and J by 1 base, and 12 bases separated the two germline ends. The CDR3 length is 16 residues. The CDR3, as DNA: TGTGCCACCAGTGATTTCGTAGGGGGAAGCCAAGAGACCCAGTACTTC. It yields the protein CATSDFVGGSQETQYF.

The chain joins TRBV7-9 to TRBJ2-7; no reliable D call. The germline gives CDR1 SEHNR, CDR2 FQNEAQ (reference sequence). The CDR3 runs 14 residues. Trimming removed 0 bases from V and 1 base from J, with 7 bases in between. The CDR3 is CASSLATRSYEQYF. The DNA for the CDR3 is TGTGCCAGCAGCTTAGCGACACGGTCCTACGAGCAGTACTTC.

This clone has more than one count but fewer than ten. This rearrangement joins TRBV30 to TRBJ2-7; no clear D gene. Trimming stripped 2 bases from V and 3 bases from J, with 5 bases between. The CDR3 extends over 11 amino acids. CDR1 is GTSNPN and CDR2 is SVGIG in the germline V gene (reference sequence). The CDR3 spells CAWSSVYEQYF. For the CDR3, the DNA is TGTGCCTGGAGTTCGGTCTACGAGCAGTACTTC.

The chain uses TRBV4-3 and TRBJ1-1; 9 nucleotides line up with TRBD1. CDR1 and CDR2 from the germline V gene are LGHNA and YSLEER. The CDR3 has 17 residues. Unmatched junction bases numbered 12, after V lost 4 bases and J lost 3 bases. In DNA, the CDR3 is TGCGCCAGCAGCCCTCTTCTTTCACAGGGGGCTGACACTGAAGCTTTCTTT. Protein product: CASSPLLSQGADTEAFF.

V usage is TRBV11-2 and J usage is TRBJ2-1; 11 bases are shared with TRBD2. J was trimmed by 4 bases and V by 5 bases; bases with no gene match: 13. Germline CDR1 and CDR2: SGHAT and FQNNGV. The CDR3 consists of 18 residues. For the CDR3, the DNA is TGTGCCAGCAGCCGACACACCACCGGGACTAGCGGATACAATGAGCAGTTCTTC. As protein: CASSRHTTGTSGYNEQFF.

This clone was counted a single time. The V call is TRBV11-2, the J call TRBJ1-1, with D possibly TRBD1 on 6 matching bases. Germline values: CDR1 SGHAT, CDR2 FQNNGV. The CDR3 loop spans 16 amino acids. V lost 5 bases to trimming and J lost 6 bases, with 22 bases between them. CDR3 sequence reads: CASSPTGQGILAEAFF. CDR3 coding DNA: TGTGCCAGCAGCCCCACTGGGCAGGGGATTTTGGCTGAAGCTTTCTTT.

This chain joins TRBV9 and TRBJ2-1; maybe TRBD2 (5 bases). Germline lookup yields CDR1 SGDLS and CDR2 YYNGEE. V lost 7 bases and J 5 bases, leaving 7 bases between the germline ends. The CDR3 runs 11 residues. This chain's CDR3 is CASARDNEQFF. CDR3 in DNA: TGTGCCAGCGCGAGGGACAATGAGCAGTTCTTC.

The rearrangement joins TRBV7-2 to TRBJ2-2; 9 nucleotides match TRBD1. The germline CDR1 and CDR2 sequences are SGHTA and FQGNSA. The CDR3 is 15 amino acids. Unmatched junction bases numbered 8, after V lost 6 bases and J lost 6 bases. This CDR3 reads CASSLDRGRSGELFF. The CDR3 bases are TGTGCCAGCAGTTTGGACAGGGGAAGGTCCGGGGAGCTGTTTTTT.

The rearrangement links TRBV5-5 to TRBJ2-3, with D perhaps TRBD2 (5 bases). Germline V gene data show CDR1 as SGHKS and CDR2 as YYEKEE (reference sequence). Between the trimmed V and J ends, which lost 0 bases and 2 bases, there was a span of 7 bases. The CDR3 sequence is 14 residues long. CDR3 coding DNA: TGTGCCAGCAGCTTGGGGGGAGCCACAGATACGCAGTATTTT. Translation: CASSLGGATDTQYF.

Only one count was recorded for this clone. The chain carries TRBV19 and TRBJ2-2; 7 bases line up with TRBD1. The CDR3 extends over 15 amino acids. CDR1 and CDR2 from the germline V gene are LNHDA and SQIVND (reference sequence). V was pared by 3 bases and J by 5 bases, with 6 bases of the junction left unmatched. DNA of the CDR3: TGTGCCAGTAGTATCCGACAGGGAAAAACCGGGGAGCTGTTTTTT. Its protein product is CASSIRQGKTGELFF.

The gene calls are TRBV7-2 and TRBJ1-2; D possibly corresponds to TRBD1 (6 bases). Germline CDR1 and CDR2: SGHTA and FQGNSA. The CDR3 covers 12 residues. The ends were cut back, 5 bases at V and 5 bases at J, with 9 bases in the middle. This chain's CDR3 is CASSPGEYGYTF. As DNA, the CDR3 is TGTGCCAGCAGCCCAGGGGAGTATGGCTACACCTTC.

The rearrangement uses TRBV24-1 and TRBJ1-4, with TRBD1 as a possible D gene (5 bases). This CDR3 comprises 15 residues. V gave up 4 bases and J gave up 7 bases, with 15 bases separating them. Germline loops: CDR1 KGHDR, CDR2 SFDVKD. The CDR3 DNA reads TGTGCCACCAGTGACGCTAGCGGAGGGACTGAAAAACTGTTTTTT. The encoded protein is CATSDASGGTEKLFF.

With regard to this clone: Other nucleotide sequences from this sample produce the same CDR3. The chain employs TRBV19 and TRBJ2-7, with 7 bases aligning to TRBD2. The germline V gene encodes CDR1 LNHDA and CDR2 SQIVND (reference sequence). The CDR3 has 16 amino acids. Trimming removed 3 bases from V and 0 bases from J; junction bases left unmatched: 8. The CDR3 loop is CASSIGGGPSSYEQYF. Written as DNA, the CDR3 is TGTGCCAGTAGTATTGGGGGGGGACCCAGCTCCTACGAGCAGTACTTC.

The table lists this clone with a few counts. This sequence joins TRBV7-2 and TRBJ2-3, with 12 positions matching TRBD2. The CDR3 is 15 amino acids. The germline V gene encodes CDR1 SGHTA and CDR2 FQGNSA. V lost 5 bases to trimming and J lost 8 bases; unmatched junction nucleotides: 8. CDR3 sequence (DNA): TGTGCCAGCAGCAGAACTAGCGGGGGGAAAGTTACGCAGTATTTT. Amino acids: CASSRTSGGKVTQYF.